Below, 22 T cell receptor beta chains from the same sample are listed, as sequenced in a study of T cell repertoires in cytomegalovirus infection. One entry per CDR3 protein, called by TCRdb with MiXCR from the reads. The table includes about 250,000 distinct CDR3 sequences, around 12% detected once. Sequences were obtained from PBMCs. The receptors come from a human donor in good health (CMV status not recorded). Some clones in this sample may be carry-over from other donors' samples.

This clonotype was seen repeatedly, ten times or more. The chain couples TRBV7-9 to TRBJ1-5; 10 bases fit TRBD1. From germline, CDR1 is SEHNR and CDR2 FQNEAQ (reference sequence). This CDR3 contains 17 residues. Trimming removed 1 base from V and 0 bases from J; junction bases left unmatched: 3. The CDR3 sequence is CASSLGDRGASNQPQHF. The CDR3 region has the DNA TGTGCCAGCAGCTTAGGGGACAGGGGCGCTAGCAATCAGCCCCAGCATTTT.

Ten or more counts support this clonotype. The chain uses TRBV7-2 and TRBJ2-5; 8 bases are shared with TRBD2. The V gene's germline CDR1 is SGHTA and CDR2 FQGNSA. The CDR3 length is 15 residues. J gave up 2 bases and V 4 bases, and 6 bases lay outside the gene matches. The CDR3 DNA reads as TGTGCCAGCAGCTCTAGCGGGTGGGTTCAAGAGACCCAGTACTTC. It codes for CASSSSGWVQETQYF.

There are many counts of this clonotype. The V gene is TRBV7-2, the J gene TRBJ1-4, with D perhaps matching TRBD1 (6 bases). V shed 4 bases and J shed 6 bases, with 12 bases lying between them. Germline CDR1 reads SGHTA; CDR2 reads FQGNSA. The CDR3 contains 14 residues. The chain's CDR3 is CASSWTARDEKLFF. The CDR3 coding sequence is TGTGCCAGCAGCTGGACAGCCCGCGATGAAAAACTGTTTTTT.

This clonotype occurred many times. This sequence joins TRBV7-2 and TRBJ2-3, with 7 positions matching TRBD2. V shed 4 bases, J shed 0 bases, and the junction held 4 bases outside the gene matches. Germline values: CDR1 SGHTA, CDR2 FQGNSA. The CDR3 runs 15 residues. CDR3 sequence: CASSYSGASTDTQYF. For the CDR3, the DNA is TGTGCCAGCAGCTACAGCGGGGCCAGCACAGATACGCAGTATTTT.

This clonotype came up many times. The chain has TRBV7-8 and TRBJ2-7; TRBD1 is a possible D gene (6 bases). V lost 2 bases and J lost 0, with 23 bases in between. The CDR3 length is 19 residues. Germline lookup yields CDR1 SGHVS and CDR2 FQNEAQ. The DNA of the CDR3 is TGTGCCAGCAGCTTAAGAACTAACCAGGACAGCTCACCCTCCTACGAGCAGTACTTC. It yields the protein CASSLRTNQDSSPSYEQYF.

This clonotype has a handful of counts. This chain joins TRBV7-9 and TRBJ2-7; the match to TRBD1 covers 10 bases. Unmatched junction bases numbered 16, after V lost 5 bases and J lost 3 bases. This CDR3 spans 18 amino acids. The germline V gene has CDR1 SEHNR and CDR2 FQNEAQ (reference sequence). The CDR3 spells CASSPQARDRGFDYEQYF. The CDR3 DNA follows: TGTGCCAGCAGCCCCCAAGCCCGGGACAGGGGTTTTGACTACGAGCAGTACTTC.

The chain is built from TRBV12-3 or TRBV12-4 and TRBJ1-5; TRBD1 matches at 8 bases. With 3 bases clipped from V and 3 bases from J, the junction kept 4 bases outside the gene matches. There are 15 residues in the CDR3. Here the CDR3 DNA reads TGTGCCAGCAGTTTTAGACAGGGGAACAATCAGCCCCAGCATTTT. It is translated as CASSFRQGNNQPQHF.

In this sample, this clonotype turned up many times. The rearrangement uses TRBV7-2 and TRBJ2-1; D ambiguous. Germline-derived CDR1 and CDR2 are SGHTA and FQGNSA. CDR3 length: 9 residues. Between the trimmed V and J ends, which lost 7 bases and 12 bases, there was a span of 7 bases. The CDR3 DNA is TGTGCCAGCACTACGGGGCAGTTCTTC. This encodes CASTTGQFF.

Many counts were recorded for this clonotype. For the CDR3, the DNA is TGTGCCAGCAGCTCGGCCCGGGCCATCAATGAGCAGTTCTTC. Amino acid sequence: CASSSARAINEQFF. The chain combines TRBV7-2 with TRBJ2-1, with unresolved D. CDR3 length: 14 amino acids. Trimming shortened V by 4 bases and J by 6 bases, and 13 bases separated the two germline ends. The V gene's germline CDR1 is SGHTA and CDR2 FQGNSA. Filled out from reference TRBV7-2 and TRBJ2-1, the complete variable domain reads GAGVSQSPSNKVTEKGKDVELRCDPISGHTALYWYRQSLGQGLEFLIYFQGNSAPDKSGLPSDRFSAERTGGSVSTLTIQRTQQEDSAVYLCASSSARAINEQFFGPGTRLTVL.

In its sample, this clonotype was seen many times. The CDR3 nucleotides are TGTGCCAGCAGCCGCAGGGTGGCGGAAACCGGGGAGCTGTTTTTT. Protein sequence: CASSRRVAETGELFF. This chain uses TRBV7-2 with TRBJ2-2; perhaps TRBD1 as D (5 bases). The V gene lost 5 bases and the J gene lost 5 bases, with 15 bases spanning the gap. Germline loops: CDR1 SGHTA, CDR2 FQGNSA. The CDR3 covers 15 residues.

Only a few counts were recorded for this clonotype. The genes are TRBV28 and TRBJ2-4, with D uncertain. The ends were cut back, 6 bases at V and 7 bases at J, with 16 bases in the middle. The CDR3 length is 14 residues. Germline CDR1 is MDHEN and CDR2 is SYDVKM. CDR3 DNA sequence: TGTGCCAGCAGCCCCGGATCCTCGAGCAACATTCAGTACTTC. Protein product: CASSPGSSSNIQYF.

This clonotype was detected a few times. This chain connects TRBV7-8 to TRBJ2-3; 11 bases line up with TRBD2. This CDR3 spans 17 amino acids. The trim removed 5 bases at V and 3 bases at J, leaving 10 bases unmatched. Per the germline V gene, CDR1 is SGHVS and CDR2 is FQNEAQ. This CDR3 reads CASSQNSGRAGTDTQYF. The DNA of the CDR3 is TGTGCCAGCAGCCAAAATAGCGGGAGGGCCGGGACAGATACGCAGTATTTT.

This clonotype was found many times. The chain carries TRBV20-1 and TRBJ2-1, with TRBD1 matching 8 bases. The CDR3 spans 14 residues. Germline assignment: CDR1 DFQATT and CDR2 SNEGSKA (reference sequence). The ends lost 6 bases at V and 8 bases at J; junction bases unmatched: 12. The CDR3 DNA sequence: TGCAGTGCGGCGAACAGGGGGGCTGGCGATGAGCAGTTCTTC. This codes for CSAANRGAGDEQFF.

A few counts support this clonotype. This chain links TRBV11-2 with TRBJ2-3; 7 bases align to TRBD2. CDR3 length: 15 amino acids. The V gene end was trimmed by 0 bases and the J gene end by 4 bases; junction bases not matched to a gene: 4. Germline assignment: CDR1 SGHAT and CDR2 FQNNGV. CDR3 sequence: CASSLEQGGADTQYF. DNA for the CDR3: TGTGCCAGCAGCTTAGAGCAGGGAGGGGCAGATACGCAGTATTTT.

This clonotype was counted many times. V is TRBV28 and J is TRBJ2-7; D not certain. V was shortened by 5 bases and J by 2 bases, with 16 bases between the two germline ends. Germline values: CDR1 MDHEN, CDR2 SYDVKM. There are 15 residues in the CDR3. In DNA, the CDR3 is TGTGCCAGCAGTACCCCTCTGGACGGCCCCTACGAGCAGTACTTC. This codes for CASSTPLDGPYEQYF.

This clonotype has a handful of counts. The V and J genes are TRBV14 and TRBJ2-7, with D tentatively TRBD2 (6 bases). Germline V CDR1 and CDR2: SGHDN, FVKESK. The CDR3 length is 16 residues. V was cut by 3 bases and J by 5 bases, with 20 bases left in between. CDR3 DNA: TGTGCCAGCAGCCAGGTATTCGAAACGGCGGGGCACGAGCAGTACTTC. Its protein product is CASSQVFETAGHEQYF. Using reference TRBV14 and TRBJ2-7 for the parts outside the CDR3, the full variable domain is EAGVTQFPSHSVIEKGQTVTLRCDPISGHDNLYWYRRVMGKEIKFLLHFVKESKQDESGMPNNRFLAERTGGTYSTLKVQPAELEDSGVYFCASSQVFETAGHEQYFGPGTRLTVT.

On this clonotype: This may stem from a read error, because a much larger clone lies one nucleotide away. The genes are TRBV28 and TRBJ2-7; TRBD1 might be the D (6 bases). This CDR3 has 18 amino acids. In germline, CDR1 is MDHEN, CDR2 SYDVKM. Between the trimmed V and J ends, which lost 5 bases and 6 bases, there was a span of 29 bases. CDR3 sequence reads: CASSPPGPGHLLLSEQYF. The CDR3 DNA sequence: TGTGCCAGCAGTCCGCCGGGGCCGGGACACCTTCTCCTTTCCGAGCAGTACTTC.

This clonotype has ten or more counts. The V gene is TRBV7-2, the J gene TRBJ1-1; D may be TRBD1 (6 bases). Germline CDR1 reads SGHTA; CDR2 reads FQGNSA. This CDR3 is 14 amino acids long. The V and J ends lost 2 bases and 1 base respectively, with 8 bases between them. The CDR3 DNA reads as TGTGCCAGCAGCTTAAGCAGGGGGAACACTGAAGCTTTCTTT. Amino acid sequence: CASSLSRGNTEAFF. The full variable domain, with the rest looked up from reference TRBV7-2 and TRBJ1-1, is GAGVSQSPSNKVTEKGKDVELRCDPISGHTALYWYRQSLGQGLEFLIYFQGNSAPDKSGLPSDRFSAERTGGSVSTLTIQRTQQEDSAVYLCASSLSRGNTEAFFGQGTRLTVV.

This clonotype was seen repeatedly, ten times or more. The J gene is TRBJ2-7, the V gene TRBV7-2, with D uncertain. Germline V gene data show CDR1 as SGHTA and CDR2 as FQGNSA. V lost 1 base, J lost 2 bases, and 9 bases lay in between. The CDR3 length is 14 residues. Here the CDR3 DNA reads TGTGCCAGCAGCTTAGACGGCGGTGCCTACGAGCAGTACTTC. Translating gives CASSLDGGAYEQYF.

In DNA form, the CDR3 reads TGCGCCAGCAGCTTGGCAGACAGGGGGCAAAACACAGATACGCAGTATTTT. Protein sequence: CASSLADRGQNTDTQYF. This chain links TRBV5-1 with TRBJ2-3; 10 nucleotides line up with TRBD1. The V gene's germline CDR1 is SGHRS and CDR2 YFSETQ. This CDR3 is built from 17 residues. The ends lost 0 bases at V and 2 bases at J; junction bases unmatched: 6.

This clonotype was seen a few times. The CDR3 here is CASSFADRAGEQYF. CDR3 bases: TGTGCCAGCAGTTTTGCGGACAGGGCGGGTGAGCAGTACTTC. The chain uses TRBV7-9 and TRBJ2-7, with 8 bases that match TRBD1. J gave up 7 bases and V 6 bases, and 11 bases lay outside the gene matches. CDR3 size: 14 residues. CDR1 is SEHNR, CDR2 FQNEAQ, per germline (reference sequence).

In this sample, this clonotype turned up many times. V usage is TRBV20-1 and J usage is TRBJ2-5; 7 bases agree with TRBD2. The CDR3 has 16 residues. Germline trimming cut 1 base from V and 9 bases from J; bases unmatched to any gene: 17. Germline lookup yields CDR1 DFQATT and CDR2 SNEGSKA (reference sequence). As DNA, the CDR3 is TGCAGTGCTAGAGCTAAGGTCTGGACTAGTTCGGTCTCCCAGTACTTC. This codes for CSARAKVWTSSVSQYF.